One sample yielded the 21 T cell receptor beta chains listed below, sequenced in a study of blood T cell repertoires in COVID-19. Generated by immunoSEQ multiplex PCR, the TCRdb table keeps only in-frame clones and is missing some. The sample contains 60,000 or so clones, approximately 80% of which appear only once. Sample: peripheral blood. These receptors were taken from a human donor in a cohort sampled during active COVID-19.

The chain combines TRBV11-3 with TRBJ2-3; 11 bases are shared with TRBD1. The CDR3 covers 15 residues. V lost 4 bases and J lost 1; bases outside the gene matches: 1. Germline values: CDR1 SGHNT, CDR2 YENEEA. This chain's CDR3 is CASSSDRGRTDTQYF. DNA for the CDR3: TGTGCCAGCAGCTCGGACAGGGGGCGCACAGATACGCAGTATTTT.

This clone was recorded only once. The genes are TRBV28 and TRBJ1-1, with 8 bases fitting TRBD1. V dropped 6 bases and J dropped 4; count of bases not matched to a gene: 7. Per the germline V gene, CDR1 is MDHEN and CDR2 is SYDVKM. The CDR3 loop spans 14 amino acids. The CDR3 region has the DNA TGTGCCAGCAGACAGGGGGATCGGGGCACTGAAGCTTTCTTT. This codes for CASRQGDRGTEAFF.

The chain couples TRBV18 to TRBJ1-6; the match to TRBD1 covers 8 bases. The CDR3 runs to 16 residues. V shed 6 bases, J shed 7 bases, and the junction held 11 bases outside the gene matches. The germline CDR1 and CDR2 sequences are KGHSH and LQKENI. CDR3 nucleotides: TGTGCCAGCTCCCCAGGACAGGGTTCGAGAAATTCACCCCTCCACTTT. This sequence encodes CASSPGQGSRNSPLHF.

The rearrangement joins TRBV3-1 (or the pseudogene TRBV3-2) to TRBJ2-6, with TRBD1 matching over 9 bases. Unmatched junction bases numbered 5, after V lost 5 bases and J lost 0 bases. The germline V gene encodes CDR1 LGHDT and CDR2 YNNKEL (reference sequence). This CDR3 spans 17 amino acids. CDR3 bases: TGTGCCAGCAGCTCGTTGACAGGGGGCTCTGGGGCCAACGTCCTGACTTTC. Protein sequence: CASSSLTGGSGANVLTF.

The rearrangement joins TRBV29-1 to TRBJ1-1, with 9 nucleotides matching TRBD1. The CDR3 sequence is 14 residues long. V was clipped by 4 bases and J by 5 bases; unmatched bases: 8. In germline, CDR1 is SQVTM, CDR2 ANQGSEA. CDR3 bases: TGCAGCGTTGCGAGAGGGACAGGGAGTACTGAAGCTTTCTTT. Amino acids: CSVARGTGSTEAFF.

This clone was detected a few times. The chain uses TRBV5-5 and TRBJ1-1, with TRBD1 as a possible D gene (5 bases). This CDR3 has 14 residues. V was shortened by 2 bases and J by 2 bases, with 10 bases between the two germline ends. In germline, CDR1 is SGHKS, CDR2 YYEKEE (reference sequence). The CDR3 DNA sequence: TGTGCCAGCAGCTTCCCGCAGGGTAACACTGAAGCTTTCTTT. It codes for CASSFPQGNTEAFF.

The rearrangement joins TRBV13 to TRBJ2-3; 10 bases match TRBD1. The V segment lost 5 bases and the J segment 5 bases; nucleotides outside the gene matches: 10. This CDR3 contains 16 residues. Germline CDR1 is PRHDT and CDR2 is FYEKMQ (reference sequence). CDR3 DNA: TGTGCCAGCAGCCAGAGACAGGGGGCGCGCGTAGATACGCAGTATTTT. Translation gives CASSQRQGARVDTQYF.

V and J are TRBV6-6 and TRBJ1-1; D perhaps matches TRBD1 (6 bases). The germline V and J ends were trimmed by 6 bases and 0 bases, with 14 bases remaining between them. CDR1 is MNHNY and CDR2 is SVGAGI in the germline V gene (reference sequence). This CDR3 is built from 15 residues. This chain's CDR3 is CASSRQVGVNTEAFF. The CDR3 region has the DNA TGTGCCAGCAGCCGACAGGTGGGAGTGAACACTGAAGCTTTCTTT.

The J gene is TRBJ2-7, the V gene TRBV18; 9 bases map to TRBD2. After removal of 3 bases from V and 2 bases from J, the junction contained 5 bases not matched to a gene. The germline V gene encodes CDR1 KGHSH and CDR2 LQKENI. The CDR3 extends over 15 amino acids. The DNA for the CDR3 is TGTGCCAGCTCACCGGGTAGCGGGAGCCCCTACGAGCAGTACTTC. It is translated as CASSPGSGSPYEQYF.

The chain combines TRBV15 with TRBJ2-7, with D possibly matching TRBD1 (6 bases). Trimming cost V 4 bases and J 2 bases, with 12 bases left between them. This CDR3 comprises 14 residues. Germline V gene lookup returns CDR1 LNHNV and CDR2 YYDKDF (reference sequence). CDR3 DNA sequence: TGTGCCACCAGCACACAACAGGGACCCTACGAGCAGTACTTC. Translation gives CATSTQQGPYEQYF.

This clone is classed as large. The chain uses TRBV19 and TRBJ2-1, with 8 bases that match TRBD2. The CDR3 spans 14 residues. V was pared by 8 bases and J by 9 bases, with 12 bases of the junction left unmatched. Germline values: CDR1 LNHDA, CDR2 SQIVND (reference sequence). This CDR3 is CASGNIAGSGEQFF. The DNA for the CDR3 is TGTGCCAGTGGAAACATAGCGGGATCCGGTGAGCAGTTCTTC.

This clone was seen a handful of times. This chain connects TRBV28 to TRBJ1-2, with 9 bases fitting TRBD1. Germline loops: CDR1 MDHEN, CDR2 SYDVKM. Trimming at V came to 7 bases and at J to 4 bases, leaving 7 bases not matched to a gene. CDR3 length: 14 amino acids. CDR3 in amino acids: CASTRDRASYGYTF. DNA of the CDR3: TGTGCCAGCACCCGGGACAGGGCAAGCTATGGCTACACCTTC.

The CDR3 nucleotides are TGTGCCAGCAGCCGCGGGGGAGGGCGCCCTAATGAAAAACTGTTTTTT. This sequence encodes CASSRGGGRPNEKLFF. The J gene is TRBJ1-4, the V gene TRBV6-6, with D perhaps TRBD1 (5 bases). V was trimmed by 6 bases and J by 3 bases, leaving 17 bases between them. Germline-derived CDR1 and CDR2 are MNHNY and SVGAGI (reference sequence). The CDR3 is made up of 16 amino acids.

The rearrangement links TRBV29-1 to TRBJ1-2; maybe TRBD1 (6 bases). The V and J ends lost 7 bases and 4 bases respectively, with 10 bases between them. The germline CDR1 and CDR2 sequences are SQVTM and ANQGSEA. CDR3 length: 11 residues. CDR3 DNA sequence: TGCAGCGACGTACAGGGCTATGGCTACACCTTC. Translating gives CSDVQGYGYTF.

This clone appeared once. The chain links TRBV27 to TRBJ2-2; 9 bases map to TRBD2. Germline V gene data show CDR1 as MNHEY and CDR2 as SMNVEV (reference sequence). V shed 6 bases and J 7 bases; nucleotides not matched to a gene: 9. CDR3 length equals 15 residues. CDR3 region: CASRLTSGYGGELFF. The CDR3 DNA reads TGTGCCAGCAGGTTGACTAGCGGCTATGGCGGGGAGCTGTTTTTT.

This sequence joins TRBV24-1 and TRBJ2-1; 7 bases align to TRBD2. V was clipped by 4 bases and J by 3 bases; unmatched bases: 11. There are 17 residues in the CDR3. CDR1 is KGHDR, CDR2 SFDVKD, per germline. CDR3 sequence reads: CATSEGSWGRDYNEQFF. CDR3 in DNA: TGTGCCACCAGTGAGGGGTCGTGGGGGAGGGACTACAATGAGCAGTTCTTC.

The CDR3 is CASSVGQANYNEQFF. The CDR3 coding sequence is TGTGCCAGCAGCGTAGGCCAGGCAAACTACAATGAGCAGTTCTTC. V and J are TRBV9 and TRBJ2-1; unclear D gene. The length of the CDR3 is 15 residues. Germline lookup yields CDR1 SGDLS and CDR2 YYNGEE. V was cut by 0 bases and J by 3 bases, with 10 bases left in between.

CDR3 residues: CASSVAGGPYNEQFF. CDR3 bases: TGTGCCAGCAGCGTAGCAGGGGGGCCCTACAATGAGCAGTTCTTC. The V and J genes are TRBV9 and TRBJ2-1, with a possible D match to TRBD1 (7 bases). Between the trimmed V and J ends, which lost 0 bases and 2 bases, there was a span of 9 bases. The CDR3 runs 15 residues. CDR1 is SGDLS, CDR2 YYNGEE, per germline.

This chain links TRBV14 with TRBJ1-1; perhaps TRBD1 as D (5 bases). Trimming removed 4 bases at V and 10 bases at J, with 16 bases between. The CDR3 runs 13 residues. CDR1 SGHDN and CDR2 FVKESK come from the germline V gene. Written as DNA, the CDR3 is TGTGCCAGCAGCCTCGTAGACGGGGGTCCAGCTTTCTTT. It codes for CASSLVDGGPAFF.

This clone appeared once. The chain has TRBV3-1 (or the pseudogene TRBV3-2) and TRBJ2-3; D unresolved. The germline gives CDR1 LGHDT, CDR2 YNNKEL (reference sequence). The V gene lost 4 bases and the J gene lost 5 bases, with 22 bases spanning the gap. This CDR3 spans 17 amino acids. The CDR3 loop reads CASSPLAGATVGDTQYF. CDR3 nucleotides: TGTGCCAGCAGCCCCCTCGCCGGAGCTACCGTGGGAGATACGCAGTATTTT.

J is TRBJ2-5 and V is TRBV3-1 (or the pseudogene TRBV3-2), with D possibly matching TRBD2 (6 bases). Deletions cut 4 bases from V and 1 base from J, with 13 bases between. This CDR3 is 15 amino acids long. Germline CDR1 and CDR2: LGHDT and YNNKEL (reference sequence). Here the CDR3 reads CASSPRFGGQETQYF. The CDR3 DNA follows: TGTGCCAGCAGCCCGCGCTTCGGGGGCCAAGAGACCCAGTACTTC.